The 27 T cell receptor beta chains below all came from one sample that was sequenced in a study of a mutant IDH1 vaccine in newly diagnosed glioma. Some clones are missing from TCRdb's copy, which holds only in-frame ones; the method was immunoSEQ multiplex PCR. Among roughly 70,000 clones listed, about 81% were seen once. Time point defined: week 11, during vaccination. Alongside topical imiquimod, each dose of vaccine comprised 300 ug of mutant IDH1 20-mer peptide. For these receptors, no antigen is known. Sequenced here: PBMCs, sampled from a glioma patient whose treatment included an IDH1 peptide vaccine. The receptors come from a woman in her forties or fifties with glioma.

This chain uses TRBV5-1 with TRBJ2-5, with 8 bases fitting TRBD1. Germline V gene sequence: CDR1 SGHRS, CDR2 YFSETQ. The CDR3 spans 17 residues. Unmatched junction bases numbered 14, after V lost 5 bases and J lost 2 bases. In nucleotides, the CDR3 is TGCGCCAGCAGTCGACCAGGGGGCTCCGGCCTTCAAGAGACCCAGTACTTC. It encodes CASSRPGGSGLQETQYF.

This chain joins TRBV5-1 and TRBJ2-5; 7 nucleotides align to TRBD1. The CDR3 runs to 17 residues. V lost 1 base to trimming and J lost 2 bases; unmatched junction nucleotides: 11. Germline CDR1 is SGHRS and CDR2 is YFSETQ. The CDR3 protein is CASSLRSTGDSQETQYF. As DNA, the CDR3 is TGCGCCAGCAGCTTGCGCTCGACCGGGGACAGTCAAGAGACCCAGTACTTC.

The chain employs TRBV9 and TRBJ1-1; maybe TRBD1 (5 bases). The CDR3 is 14 residues long. The germline V gene encodes CDR1 SGDLS and CDR2 YYNGEE. Trimming pared 0 bases from V and 6 bases from J, leaving 12 bases between. The CDR3 is CASSVGREGAEAFF. The CDR3 region has the DNA TGTGCCAGCAGCGTAGGCAGGGAAGGAGCTGAAGCTTTCTTT.

The V call is TRBV10-3, the J call TRBJ2-6; D is perhaps TRBD1 (5 bases). V was pared by 4 bases and J by 2 bases, with 9 bases between. There are 15 residues in the CDR3. CDR1 and CDR2 from the germline V gene are ENHRY and SYGVKD. The CDR3 DNA sequence: TGTGCCATCAGTGGAGCAGGGACTGGGGCCAACGTCCTGACTTTC. This gives the protein CAISGAGTGANVLTF.

V and J are TRBV5-6 and TRBJ2-5, with a weak D call TRBD1 (8 bases). The V gene lost 4 bases and the J gene lost 4 bases, with 23 bases spanning the gap. Looked up from germline, CDR1 is SGHDT and CDR2 is YYEEEE. The CDR3 spans 17 residues. CDR3 sequence reads: CASSRWGGQGAGETQYF. The CDR3 DNA sequence: TGTGCCAGCAGCCGGTGGGGGGGCCAGGGGGCTGGAGAGACCCAGTACTTC.

The CDR3 DNA is TGCGCCAGCCAGACAGGGATGGGCACAGATACGCAGTATTTT. Translation: CASQTGMGTDTQYF. The genes are TRBV5-1 and TRBJ2-3; 7 positions match TRBD1. V gave up 7 bases and J gave up 1 base; unmatched junction bases: 6. Germline V CDR1 and CDR2: SGHRS, YFSETQ. The CDR3 spans 14 residues.

The chain links TRBV5-1 to TRBJ2-5, with a possible D match to TRBD1 (5 bases). The CDR3 length is 13 residues. V gave up 7 bases and J gave up 5 bases, with 15 bases separating them. The V gene's germline CDR1 is SGHRS and CDR2 YFSETQ. CDR3 amino acids: CASVKGQGETQYF. DNA of the CDR3: TGCGCCAGCGTCAAAGGGCAGGGTGAGACCCAGTACTTC.

This chain connects TRBV14 to TRBJ1-2; D is possibly TRBD1 (6 bases). The germline V gene encodes CDR1 SGHDN and CDR2 FVKESK. This CDR3 is built from 15 residues. V was clipped by 4 bases and J by 2 bases, with 14 bases between them. CDR3 sequence: CASSPPGAFNYGYTF. The CDR3 DNA reads as TGTGCCAGCAGCCCCCCAGGGGCGTTCAACTATGGCTACACCTTC.

J is TRBJ2-7 and V is TRBV27; D may be TRBD1 or TRBD2 (5 bases each). The CDR3 sequence is 14 residues long. Per the germline V gene, CDR1 is MNHEY and CDR2 is SMNVEV (reference sequence). Trimming removed 3 bases at V and 2 bases at J, with 11 bases between. CDR3 nucleotides: TGTGCCAGCAGTTTTTATCAGGGACCCTACGAGCAGTACTTC. Translated, it gives CASSFYQGPYEQYF.

This clone was seen more than once but under ten times. J is TRBJ1-4 and V is TRBV28, with TRBD1 matching 7 bases. There are 15 residues in the CDR3. Trimming cost V 5 bases and J 2 bases; bases outside gene matches: 5. The germline gives CDR1 MDHEN, CDR2 SYDVKM. CDR3 protein: CASSQLTGTNEKLFF. In nucleotides, the CDR3 is TGTGCCAGCAGTCAATTGACAGGGACTAATGAAAAACTGTTTTTT.

V gene TRBV11-3 combines with J gene TRBJ1-2; D gene unclear. This CDR3 has 12 residues. Deletions cut 5 bases from V and 7 bases from J, with 11 bases between. Germline lookup yields CDR1 SGHNT and CDR2 YENEEA. CDR3 residues: CASSQLGGGYTF. The CDR3 nucleotides read TGTGCCAGCAGCCAACTTGGTGGTGGCTACACCTTC.

The chain employs TRBV5-5 and TRBJ1-4; D call uncertain. The CDR3 spans 14 residues. V was clipped by 3 bases and J by 5 bases, with 11 bases between them. CDR1 is SGHKS and CDR2 is YYEKEE in the germline V gene (reference sequence). CDR3 DNA: TGTGCCAGCAGCTCAGCCTCCGGGAATGAAAAACTGTTTTTT. Translation gives CASSSASGNEKLFF.

This chain connects TRBV18 to TRBJ1-4; weak D call: TRBD1 (5 bases). V shed 3 bases and J shed 0 bases, with 17 bases lying between them. The CDR3 contains 18 residues. CDR1 and CDR2 (germline): KGHSH, LQKENI. The CDR3 DNA follows: TGTGCCAGCTCACCGATAGTCTTGGGGACTACAACTAATGAAAAACTGTTTTTT. Its protein product is CASSPIVLGTTTNEKLFF. The full variable domain, completed using reference TRBV18 and TRBJ1-4, is NAGVMQNPRHLVRRRGQEARLRCSPMKGHSHVYWYRQLPEEGLKFMVYLQKENIIDESGMPKERFSAEFPKEGPSILRIQQVVRGDSAAYFCASSPIVLGTTTNEKLFFGSGTQLSVL.

V and J are TRBV6-5 and TRBJ2-1, with D uncertain. The CDR3 loop spans 15 amino acids. V was pared by 2 bases and J by 0 bases, with 8 bases between. The germline CDR1 and CDR2 sequences are MNHEY and SVGAGI. CDR3: CASSYPTGSYNEQFF. For the CDR3, the DNA is TGTGCCAGCAGTTACCCCACCGGCTCCTACAATGAGCAGTTCTTC.

This clone has only one observation. V and J are TRBV28 and TRBJ1-4; D is unclear. This CDR3 is built from 12 residues. Looked up from germline, CDR1 is MDHEN and CDR2 is SYDVKM. V was pared by 6 bases and J by 6 bases, with 8 bases between. The CDR3 bases are TGTGCCAGCAGCTATCGTTATGAAAAACTGTTTTTT. It encodes CASSYRYEKLFF.

V usage is TRBV2 and J usage is TRBJ2-7; D possibly matches TRBD1 or TRBD2 (7 bases each). Trimming took 6 bases from V and 3 from J, leaving 30 bases between them. There are 19 residues in the CDR3. The germline V gene has CDR1 SNHLY and CDR2 FYNNEI. Here the CDR3 DNA reads TGTGCCAGCAGCTTCGGACAGGCTCCTTGGGGAGGGTTGAGCTACGAGCAGTACTTC. Residues: CASSFGQAPWGGLSYEQYF.

The chain combines TRBV27 with TRBJ2-2; the match to TRBD1 covers 8 bases. The V segment lost 10 bases and the J segment 0 bases; nucleotides outside the gene matches: 10. Germline V gene lookup returns CDR1 MNHEY and CDR2 SMNVEV (reference sequence). The CDR3 is 16 amino acids. The CDR3 coding sequence is TGTGCCATCCAGGAGAGGACAGGGACGAACACCGGGGAGCTGTTTTTT. This gives the protein CAIQERTGTNTGELFF.

The chain joins TRBV7-2 to TRBJ1-2; no clear D gene. There are 13 residues in the CDR3. The germline V gene encodes CDR1 SGHTA and CDR2 FQGNSA. Trimming removed 4 bases at V and 8 bases at J, with 14 bases between. The CDR3 here is CASSSGEGLGYTF. The CDR3 region has the DNA TGTGCCAGCAGCTCCGGGGAGGGCCTGGGCTACACCTTC. Full variable domain (remainder filled in from reference TRBV7-2 and TRBJ1-2): GAGVSQSPSNKVTEKGKDVELRCDPISGHTALYWYRQSLGQGLEFLIYFQGNSAPDKSGLPSDRFSAERTGGSVSTLTIQRTQQEDSAVYLCASSSGEGLGYTFGSGTRLTVV.

V is TRBV11-2 and J is TRBJ2-1; D is possibly TRBD1 or TRBD2 (5 bases each). CDR1 is SGHAT and CDR2 is FQNNGV in the germline V gene. The CDR3 extends over 13 amino acids. V was pared by 0 bases and J by 8 bases, with 8 bases between. This CDR3 is CASSLDRGDEQFF. CDR3 coding DNA: TGTGCCAGCAGCTTAGATAGGGGAGATGAGCAGTTCTTC.

This chain joins TRBV11-3 and TRBJ2-7; no firm D call. The CDR3 contains 15 residues. Germline lookup yields CDR1 SGHNT and CDR2 YENEEA. V was shortened by 0 bases and J by 7 bases, with 16 bases between the two germline ends. In DNA form, the CDR3 reads TGTGCCAGCAGCTTAGAAGGAATCGGGTACCGGGAGCAGTACTTC. Protein: CASSLEGIGYREQYF. Using reference TRBV11-3 and TRBJ2-7 for the parts outside the CDR3, the full variable domain is EAGVVQSPRYKIIEKKQPVAFWCNPISGHNTLYWYLQNLGQGPELLIRYENEEAVDDSQLPKDRFSAERLKGVDSTLKIQPAELGDSAVYLCASSLEGIGYREQYFGPGTRLTVT.

The V gene is TRBV5-1, the J gene TRBJ2-7; TRBD1 matches 9 bases. Germline CDR1 SGHRS, CDR2 YFSETQ. CDR3 length: 15 amino acids. V dropped 3 bases and J dropped 7; count of bases not matched to a gene: 11. In DNA form, the CDR3 reads TGCGCCAGCAGCTGGACAGGGGCCGCGGATGGTGAGCAGTACTTC. As protein: CASSWTGAADGEQYF.

The V call is TRBV21-1, the J call TRBJ1-2; the table names TRBD1, a call not compared with the DNA. TRBV21-1 is a pseudogene. This CDR3 is built from 18 residues. DNA of the CDR3: TGTGCCAGCAGCAAAGAAGAGGGACAGGGGCAATCTAACTATGGCTACACCTTC. Amino acids: CASSKEEGQGQSNYGYTF.

The chain links TRBV5-1 to TRBJ2-3; 8 bases map to TRBD2. Germline V gene lookup returns CDR1 SGHRS and CDR2 YFSETQ. V lost 6 bases, J lost 8 bases, and 8 bases stayed unmatched. The CDR3 runs 13 residues. CDR3 residues: CASTPGGEGTQYF. CDR3 in DNA: TGCGCCAGCACCCCGGGGGGGGAGGGTACGCAGTATTTT.

This chain connects TRBV5-1 to TRBJ2-1, with 9 bases aligning to TRBD2. The CDR3 contains 15 residues. CDR1 SGHRS and CDR2 YFSETQ come from the germline V gene. The J segment lost 5 bases and the V segment lost 7 bases, leaving 10 bases of the junction unmatched. CDR3 sequence: CASSRGAGGNNEQFF. CDR3 coding DNA: TGCGCCAGCTCCAGAGGAGCGGGGGGTAACAATGAGCAGTTCTTC.

The genes are TRBV7-2 and TRBJ2-1; 7 positions agree with TRBD2. There are 13 residues in the CDR3. V gave up 1 base and J gave up 9 bases; unmatched junction bases: 3. CDR1 SGHTA and CDR2 FQGNSA come from the germline V gene. CDR3 bases: TGTGCCAGCAGCTTAGACGGGGGGTTTGAGCAGTTCTTC. This translates into CASSLDGGFEQFF.

The V call is TRBV5-1, the J call TRBJ1-6, with 9 bases that match TRBD1. The germline gives CDR1 SGHRS, CDR2 YFSETQ. V lost 8 bases and J lost 8; bases outside the gene matches: 8. This CDR3 contains 14 residues. This CDR3 is CASRTGALDSPLHF. The CDR3 DNA follows: TGCGCCAGTCGGACAGGGGCACTAGATTCACCCCTCCACTTT.

The chain is built from TRBV4-3 and TRBJ2-2; TRBD1 might be the D (5 bases). The germline V gene encodes CDR1 LGHNA and CDR2 YSLEER. The germline V and J ends were trimmed by 4 bases and 1 base, with 16 bases remaining between them. The CDR3 runs 17 residues. The CDR3 sequence: CASSRSRGVLNTGELFF. For the CDR3, the DNA is TGCGCCAGCAGCCGTTCAAGGGGCGTCTTGAACACCGGGGAGCTGTTTTTT.